This T cell receptor beta chain was sequenced for a study of shared clonotypes between healthy human individuals. In the CD4+ fraction, cells were divided into CD45RA+ naive and CD45RA-negative memory subsets. Study-wide results and limits: Only blood was sampled; tissue repertoires likely differ. In general, naive subsets displayed greater estimated richness than memory subsets did.

The CDR3 runs 15 residues. Trimming removed 4 bases from V and 0 bases from J, with 10 bases in between. The V gene's germline CDR1 is SGHRS and CDR2 YFSETQ. An even split of each subset's genomic DNA across several immunoSEQ plates was performed. Sequencing used immunoSEQ multiplex PCR; TCRdb keeps in-frame clones, though not all of them. The sample shows hundreds of thousands of clones, around three quarters of them seen only once. On this clone itself: Its antigen is unknown.

The TCR originated in a woman younger than 45 in good health. The rearrangement links TRBV5-1 to TRBJ2-2; unclear D gene. Sequencing input: memory CD4+ T cells sorted from blood. The sample's subset: CD45RA-negative fraction. Here the CDR3 DNA reads TGCGCCAGCAGCCTCCAGCGTACGAACACCGGGGAGCTGTTTTTT. Translating gives CASSLQRTNTGELFF.